This TCR beta chain was recovered during a study of CD8 T cells in Susac syndrome. Reverse transcription of about 0.45 to 1 ug RNA used random hexamers. MiXCR was run by TCRdb on the immunoSEQ multiplex PCR reads, yielding one entry per CDR3 protein. This repertoire shows about 430,000 distinct CDR3 sequences, 85% to 90% found once; its top ten account for around 0.12%. The specimen was CD8+ T cells from PBMCs. This clonotype was obtained from a human donor with multiple sclerosis.

CDR3 bases: TGTGCCAGCAGCGTATTAGGACAGGGAGGCACAGATACGCAGTATTTT. Translating gives CASSVLGQGGTDTQYF. This rearrangement joins TRBV9 to TRBJ2-3; 8 bases line up with TRBD1. There are 16 residues in the CDR3. V trimming: 1 base; J trimming: 1 base; junction bases outside the gene matches: 5. From germline, CDR1 is SGDLS and CDR2 YYNGEE.